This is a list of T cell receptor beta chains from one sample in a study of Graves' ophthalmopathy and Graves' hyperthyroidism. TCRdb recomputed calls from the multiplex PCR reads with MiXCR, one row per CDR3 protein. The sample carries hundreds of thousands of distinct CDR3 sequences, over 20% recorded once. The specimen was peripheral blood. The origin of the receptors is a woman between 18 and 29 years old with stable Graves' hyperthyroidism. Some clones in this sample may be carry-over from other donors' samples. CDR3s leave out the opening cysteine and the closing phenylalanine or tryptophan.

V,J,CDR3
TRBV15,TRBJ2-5,ATSRVDRKETQY
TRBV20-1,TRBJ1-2,SARDPHYGYT
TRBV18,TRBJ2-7,ASSPLVLGSSYEQY
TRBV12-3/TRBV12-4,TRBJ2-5,ASSLNYRGETQY
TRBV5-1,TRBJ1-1,ASSFPRAQAFNTEAF
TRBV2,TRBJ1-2,ASSPPRDSRLGYT
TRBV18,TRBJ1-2,ASSPGQAASYGYT
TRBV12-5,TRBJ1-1,ASGWGEDTEAF
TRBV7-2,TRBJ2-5,ASRFRVQETQY
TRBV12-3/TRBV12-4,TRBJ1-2,ASSLHRTPGYT
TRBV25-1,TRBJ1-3,ASSEAGVGNTIY
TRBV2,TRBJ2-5,ASRAGTSGYWVRETQY
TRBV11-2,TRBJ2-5,ASSLSLASGEETQY
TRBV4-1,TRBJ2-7,ASSQEGWQGAYEQY
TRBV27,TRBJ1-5,ASSTLRTGGNQPQH
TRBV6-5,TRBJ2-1,ASSYPGDGAGYNEQF
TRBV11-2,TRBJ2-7,ASSSWGQGISYEQY
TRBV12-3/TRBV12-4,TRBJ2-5,ASLPTGGLKTQY
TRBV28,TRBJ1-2,ASSFGLAGLHRYT
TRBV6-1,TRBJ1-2,ASSPGDGYT
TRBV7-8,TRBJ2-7,ASSLRPGTGLSYEQY
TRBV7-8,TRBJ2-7,ASSSPGRLYEQY
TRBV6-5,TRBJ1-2,ASSYSTGLIRGYT
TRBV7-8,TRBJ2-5,ASSLWEDRGGETQY
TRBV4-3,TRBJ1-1,ASSPGLNPNTEAF
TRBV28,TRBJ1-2,ASLRGGDGYT
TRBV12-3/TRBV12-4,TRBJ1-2,ARTYRDSDYGYT
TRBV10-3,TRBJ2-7,AISEDLAGKLSYEQY
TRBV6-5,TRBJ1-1,ASSSLRDAF
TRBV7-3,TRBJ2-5,ASSSQPRTEGETQY
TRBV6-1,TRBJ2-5,ASSEAGGGPVYQY
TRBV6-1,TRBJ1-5,ASSLGTGGFQPQH
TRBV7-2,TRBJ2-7,ASSGGGLSYEQY
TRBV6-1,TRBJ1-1,ASRGGPKGFGTEAF
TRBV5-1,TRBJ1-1,ASSPLGTGNTEAF
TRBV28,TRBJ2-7,ASMRTGGTSYEQY
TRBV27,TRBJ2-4,ASSFAGGAKNIQY
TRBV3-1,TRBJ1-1,ASSPTGNGATEAF
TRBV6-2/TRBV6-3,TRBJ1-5,ASTQQAEPQH
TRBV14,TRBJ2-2,ASSQDPDTGELF
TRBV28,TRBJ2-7,ASCWGLVYEQY
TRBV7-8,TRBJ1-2,ASRPGKGNYGYT
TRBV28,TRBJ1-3,ASSPRGTGLGGNTIY
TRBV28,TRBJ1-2,ASSFPRPNYGYT
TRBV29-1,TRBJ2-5,SVEVTRRRASQETQY
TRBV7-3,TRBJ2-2,AWHEPNTGELF
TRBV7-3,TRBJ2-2,ASSLTRDRVMAGELF
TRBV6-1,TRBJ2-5,ASGSSGEETQY
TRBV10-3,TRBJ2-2,AVQGRKYYTGELF